The 3 T cell receptor beta chains reported below all come from one sample, sequenced in a study of T cell responses to AZD1222 COVID-19 vaccine. Libraries were prepared by immunoSEQ multiplex PCR; TCRdb keeps only in-frame clonotypes and omits some of them. The table shows 150,000 to 200,000 clones, with 90% to 95% occurring only once. The sequenced sample was peripheral blood, obtained 28 days after the second AZD1222 dose. These receptor sequences come from an adult who received the AZD1222 COVID-19 vaccine.

The chain uses TRBV7-9 and TRBJ2-7, with D perhaps matching TRBD1 or TRBD2 (5 bases each). This CDR3 comprises 12 residues. CDR1 is SEHNR, CDR2 FQNEAQ, per germline (reference sequence). V gave up 5 bases and J gave up 6 bases, with 11 bases separating them. The CDR3 loop is CASSRGPSEQYF. The CDR3, as DNA: TGTGCCAGCAGCCGGGGACCCTCCGAGCAGTACTTC.

The chain combines TRBV4-1 with TRBJ1-2; no clear D gene. The germline V and J ends were trimmed by 4 bases and 0 bases, with 15 bases remaining between them. Germline CDR1 and CDR2: MGHRA and YSYEKL. The CDR3 runs 16 residues. CDR3 sequence reads: CASSPYLGSANYGYTF. CDR3 DNA: TGCGCCAGCAGCCCCTACCTGGGGTCAGCTAACTATGGCTACACCTTC.

The J gene is TRBJ2-1, the V gene TRBV18; TRBD2 aligns across 10 bases. V lost 3 bases and J lost 9; bases outside the gene matches: 5. The CDR3 contains 14 residues. Germline V gives CDR1 KGHSH, CDR2 LQKENI. CDR3 amino acids: CASSPERGGGEQFF. Here the CDR3 DNA reads TGTGCCAGCTCACCCGAGCGGGGGGGTGGTGAGCAGTTCTTC.